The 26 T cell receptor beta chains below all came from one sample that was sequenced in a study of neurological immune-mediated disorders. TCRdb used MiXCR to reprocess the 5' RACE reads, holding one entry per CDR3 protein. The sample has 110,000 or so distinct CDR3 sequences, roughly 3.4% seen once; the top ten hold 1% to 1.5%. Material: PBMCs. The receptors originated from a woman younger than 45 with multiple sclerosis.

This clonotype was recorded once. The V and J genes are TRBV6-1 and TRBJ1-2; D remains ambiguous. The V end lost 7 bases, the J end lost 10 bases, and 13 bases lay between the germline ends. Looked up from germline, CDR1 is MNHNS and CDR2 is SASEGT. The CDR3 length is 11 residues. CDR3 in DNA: TGTGCCAGCAATTTCGGCGGAAACTACACCTTC. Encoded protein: CASNFGGNYTF.

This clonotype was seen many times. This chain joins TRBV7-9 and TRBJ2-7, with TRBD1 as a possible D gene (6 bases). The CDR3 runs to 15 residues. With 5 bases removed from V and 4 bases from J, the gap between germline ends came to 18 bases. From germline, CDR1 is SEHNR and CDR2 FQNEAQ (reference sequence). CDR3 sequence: CASSRYPDQGYEQYF. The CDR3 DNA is TGTGCCAGCAGCCGCTACCCAGACCAGGGGTACGAGCAGTACTTC. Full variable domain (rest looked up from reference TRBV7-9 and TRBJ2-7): DTGVSQNPRHKITKRGQNVTFRCDPISEHNRLYWYRQTLGQGPEFLTYFQNEAQLEKSRLLSDRFSAERPKGSFSTLEIQRTEQGDSAMYLCASSRYPDQGYEQYFGPGTRLTVT.

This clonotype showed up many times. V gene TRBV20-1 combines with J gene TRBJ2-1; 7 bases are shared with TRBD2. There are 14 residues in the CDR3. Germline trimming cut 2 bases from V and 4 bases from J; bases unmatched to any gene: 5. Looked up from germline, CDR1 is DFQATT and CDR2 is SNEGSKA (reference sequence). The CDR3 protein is CSARTGRAYNEQFF. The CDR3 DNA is TGCAGTGCTAGAACGGGGAGGGCATACAATGAGCAGTTCTTC.

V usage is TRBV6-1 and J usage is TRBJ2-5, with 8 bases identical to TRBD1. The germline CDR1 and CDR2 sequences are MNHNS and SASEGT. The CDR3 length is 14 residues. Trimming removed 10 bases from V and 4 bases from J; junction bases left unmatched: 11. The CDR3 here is CATEPGGRGETQYF. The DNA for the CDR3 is TGTGCCACGGAACCAGGGGGCCGTGGAGAGACCCAGTACTTC.

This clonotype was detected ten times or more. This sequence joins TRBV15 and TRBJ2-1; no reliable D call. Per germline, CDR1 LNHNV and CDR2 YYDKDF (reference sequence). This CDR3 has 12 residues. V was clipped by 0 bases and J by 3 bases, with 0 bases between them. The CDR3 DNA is TGTGCCACCAGCAGAGACTACAATGAGCAGTTCTTC. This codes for CATSRDYNEQFF.

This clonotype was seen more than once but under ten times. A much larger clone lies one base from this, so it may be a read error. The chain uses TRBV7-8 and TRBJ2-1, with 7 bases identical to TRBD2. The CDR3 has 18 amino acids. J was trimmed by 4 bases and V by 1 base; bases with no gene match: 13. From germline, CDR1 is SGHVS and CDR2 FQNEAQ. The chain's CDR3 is CASSLGLEGGLEYNEQFF. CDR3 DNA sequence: TGTGCCAGCAGCTTAGGACTAGAGGGAGGGCTTGAATACAATGAGCAGTTCTTC.

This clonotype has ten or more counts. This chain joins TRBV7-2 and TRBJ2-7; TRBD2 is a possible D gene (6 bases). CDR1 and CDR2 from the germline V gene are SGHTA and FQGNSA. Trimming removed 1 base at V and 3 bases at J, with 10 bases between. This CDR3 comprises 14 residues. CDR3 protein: CASSLVEGHYEQYF. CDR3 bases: TGTGCCAGCAGCTTAGTGGAGGGCCACTACGAGCAGTACTTC.

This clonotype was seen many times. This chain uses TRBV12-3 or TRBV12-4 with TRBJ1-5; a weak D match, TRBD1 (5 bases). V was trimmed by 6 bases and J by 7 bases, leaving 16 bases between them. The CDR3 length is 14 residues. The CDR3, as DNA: TGTGCCAGCAGCCTGGGACCGCCAAAGCAGCCCCAGCATTTT. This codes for CASSLGPPKQPQHF.

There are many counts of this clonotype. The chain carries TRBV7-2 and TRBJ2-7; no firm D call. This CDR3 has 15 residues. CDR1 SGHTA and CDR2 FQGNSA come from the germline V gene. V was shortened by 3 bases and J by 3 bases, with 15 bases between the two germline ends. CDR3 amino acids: CASSFGRVRSYEQYF. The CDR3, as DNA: TGTGCCAGCAGCTTTGGTCGGGTGAGGAGCTACGAGCAGTACTTC. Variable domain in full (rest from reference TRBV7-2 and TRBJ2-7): GAGVSQSPSNKVTEKGKDVELRCDPISGHTALYWYRQSLGQGLEFLIYFQGNSAPDKSGLPSDRFSAERTGGSVSTLTIQRTQQEDSAVYLCASSFGRVRSYEQYFGPGTRLTVT.

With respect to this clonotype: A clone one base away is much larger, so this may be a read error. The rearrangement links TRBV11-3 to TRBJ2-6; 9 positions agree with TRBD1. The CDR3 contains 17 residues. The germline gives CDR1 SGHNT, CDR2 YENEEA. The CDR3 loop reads CASSKGTGITGAKVLTF. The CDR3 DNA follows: TGTGCCAGCAGCAAGGGGACAGGGATCACTGGGGCCAAAGTCCTGACTTTC. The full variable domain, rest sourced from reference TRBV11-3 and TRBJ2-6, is EAGVVQSPRYKIIEKKQPVAFWCNPISGHNTLYWYLQNLGQGPELLIRYENEEAVDDSQLPKDRFSAERLKGVDSTLKIQPAELGDSAVYLCASSKGTGITGAKVLTFGAGSRLTVL.

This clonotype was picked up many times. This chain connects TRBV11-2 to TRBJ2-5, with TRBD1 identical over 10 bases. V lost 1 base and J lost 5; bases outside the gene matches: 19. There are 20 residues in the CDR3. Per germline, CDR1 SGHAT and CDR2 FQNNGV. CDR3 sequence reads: CASSLAPHQGDRGMRETQYF. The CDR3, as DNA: TGTGCCAGCAGCTTAGCCCCGCATCAAGGGGACAGGGGAATGAGGGAGACCCAGTACTTC.

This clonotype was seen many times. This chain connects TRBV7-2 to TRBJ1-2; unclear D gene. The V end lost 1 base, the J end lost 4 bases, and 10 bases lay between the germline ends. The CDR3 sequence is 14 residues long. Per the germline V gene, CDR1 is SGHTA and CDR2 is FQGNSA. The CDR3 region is CASSLVSEIYGYTF. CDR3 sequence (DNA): TGTGCCAGCAGCTTAGTTTCAGAGATCTATGGCTACACCTTC. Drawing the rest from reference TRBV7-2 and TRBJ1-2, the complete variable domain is GAGVSQSPSNKVTEKGKDVELRCDPISGHTALYWYRQSLGQGLEFLIYFQGNSAPDKSGLPSDRFSAERTGGSVSTLTIQRTQQEDSAVYLCASSLVSEIYGYTFGSGTRLTVV.

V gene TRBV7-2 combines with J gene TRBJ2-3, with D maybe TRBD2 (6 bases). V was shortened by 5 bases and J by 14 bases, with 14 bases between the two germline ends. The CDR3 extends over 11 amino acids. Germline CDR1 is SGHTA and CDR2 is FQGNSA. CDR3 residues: CASSPGVTTYF. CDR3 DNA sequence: TGTGCCAGCAGCCCGGGAGTCACGACGTATTTT.

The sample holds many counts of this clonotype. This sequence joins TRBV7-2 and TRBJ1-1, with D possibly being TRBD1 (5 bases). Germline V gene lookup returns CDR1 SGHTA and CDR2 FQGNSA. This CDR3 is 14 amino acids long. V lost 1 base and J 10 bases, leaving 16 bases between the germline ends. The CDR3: CASSLVYSGDGAFF. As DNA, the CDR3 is TGTGCCAGCAGCTTAGTCTACTCGGGGGATGGAGCTTTCTTT.

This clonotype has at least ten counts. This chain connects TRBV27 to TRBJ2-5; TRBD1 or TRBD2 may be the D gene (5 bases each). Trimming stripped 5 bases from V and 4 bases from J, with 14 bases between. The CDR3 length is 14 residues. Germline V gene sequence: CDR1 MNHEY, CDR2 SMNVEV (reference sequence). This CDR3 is CASSPWTGGETQYF. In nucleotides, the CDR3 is TGTGCCAGCAGTCCCTGGACTGGGGGAGAGACCCAGTACTTC.

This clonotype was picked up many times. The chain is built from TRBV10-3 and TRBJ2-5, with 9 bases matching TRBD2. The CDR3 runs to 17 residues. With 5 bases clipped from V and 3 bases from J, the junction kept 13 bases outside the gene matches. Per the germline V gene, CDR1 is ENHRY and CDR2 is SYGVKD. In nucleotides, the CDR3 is TGTGCCATCAGTCTCGGCCAAACTAGCGGGCACGAAGAGACCCAGTACTTC. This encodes CAISLGQTSGHEETQYF.

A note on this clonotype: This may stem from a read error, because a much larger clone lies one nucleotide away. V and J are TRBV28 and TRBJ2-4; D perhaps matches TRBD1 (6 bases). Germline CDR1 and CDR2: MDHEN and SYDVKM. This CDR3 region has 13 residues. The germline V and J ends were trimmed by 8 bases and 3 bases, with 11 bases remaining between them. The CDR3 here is CASLDRHKNIQYF. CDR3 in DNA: TGTGCCAGCCTGGACAGACACAAAAACATTCAGTACTTC.

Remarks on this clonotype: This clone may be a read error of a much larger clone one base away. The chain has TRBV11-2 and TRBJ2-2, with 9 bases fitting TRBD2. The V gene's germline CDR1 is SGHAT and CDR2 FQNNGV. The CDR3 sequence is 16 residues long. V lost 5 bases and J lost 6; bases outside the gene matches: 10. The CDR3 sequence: CASSRSGGKYPGELFF. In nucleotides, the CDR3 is TGTGCCAGCAGCCGTAGCGGGGGAAAGTACCCCGGGGAGCTGTTTTTT.

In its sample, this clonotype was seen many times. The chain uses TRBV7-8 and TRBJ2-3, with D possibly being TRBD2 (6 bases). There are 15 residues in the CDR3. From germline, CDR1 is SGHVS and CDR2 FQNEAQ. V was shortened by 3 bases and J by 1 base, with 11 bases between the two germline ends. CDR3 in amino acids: CASSLAGPRTDTQYF. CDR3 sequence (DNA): TGTGCCAGCAGCTTGGCGGGGCCCCGCACAGATACGCAGTATTTT.

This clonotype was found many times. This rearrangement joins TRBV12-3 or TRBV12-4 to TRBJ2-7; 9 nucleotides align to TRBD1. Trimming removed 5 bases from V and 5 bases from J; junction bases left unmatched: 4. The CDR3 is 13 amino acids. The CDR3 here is CASSRGTGNEQYF. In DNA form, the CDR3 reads TGTGCCAGCAGTCGAGGGACAGGGAACGAGCAGTACTTC.

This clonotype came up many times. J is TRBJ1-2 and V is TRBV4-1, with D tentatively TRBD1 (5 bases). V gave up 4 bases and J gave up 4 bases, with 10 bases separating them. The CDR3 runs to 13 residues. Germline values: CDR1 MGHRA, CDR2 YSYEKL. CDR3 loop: CASSREGAYGYTF. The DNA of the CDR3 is TGCGCCAGCAGCCGAGAAGGGGCCTATGGCTACACCTTC.

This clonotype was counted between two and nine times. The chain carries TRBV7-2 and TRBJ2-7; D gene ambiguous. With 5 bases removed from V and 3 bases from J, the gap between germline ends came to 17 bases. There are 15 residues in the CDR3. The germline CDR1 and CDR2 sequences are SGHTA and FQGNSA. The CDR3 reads CASSPYGLLVYEQYF. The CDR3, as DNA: TGTGCCAGCAGCCCCTACGGCCTTTTGGTCTACGAGCAGTACTTC.

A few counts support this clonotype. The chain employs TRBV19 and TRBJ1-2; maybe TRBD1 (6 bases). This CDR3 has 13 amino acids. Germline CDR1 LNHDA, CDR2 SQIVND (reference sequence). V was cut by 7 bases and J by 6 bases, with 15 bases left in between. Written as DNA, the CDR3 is TGTGCCAGTACCCTACAGGGATTGGATGGCTACACCTTC. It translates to CASTLQGLDGYTF.

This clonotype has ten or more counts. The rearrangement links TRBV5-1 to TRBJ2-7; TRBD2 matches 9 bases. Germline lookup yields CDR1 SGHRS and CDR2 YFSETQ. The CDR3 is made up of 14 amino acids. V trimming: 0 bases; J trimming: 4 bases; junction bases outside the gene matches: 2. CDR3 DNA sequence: TGCGCCAGCAGCTTGGTAGCGGGGGAATACGAGCAGTACTTC. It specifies CASSLVAGEYEQYF.

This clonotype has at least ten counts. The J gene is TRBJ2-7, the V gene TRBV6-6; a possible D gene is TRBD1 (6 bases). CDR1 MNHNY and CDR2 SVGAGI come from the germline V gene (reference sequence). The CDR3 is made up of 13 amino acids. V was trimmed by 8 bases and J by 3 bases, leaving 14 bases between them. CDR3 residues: CASQTTTGYEQYF. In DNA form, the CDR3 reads TGTGCCAGCCAAACCACGACAGGCTACGAGCAGTACTTC.

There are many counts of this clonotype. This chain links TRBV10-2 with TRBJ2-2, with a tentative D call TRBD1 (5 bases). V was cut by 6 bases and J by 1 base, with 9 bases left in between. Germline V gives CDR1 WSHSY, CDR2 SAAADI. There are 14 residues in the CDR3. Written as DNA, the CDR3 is TGCGCCAGCAGAGGCGACAGGAACACCGGGGAGCTGTTTTTT. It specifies CASRGDRNTGELFF.